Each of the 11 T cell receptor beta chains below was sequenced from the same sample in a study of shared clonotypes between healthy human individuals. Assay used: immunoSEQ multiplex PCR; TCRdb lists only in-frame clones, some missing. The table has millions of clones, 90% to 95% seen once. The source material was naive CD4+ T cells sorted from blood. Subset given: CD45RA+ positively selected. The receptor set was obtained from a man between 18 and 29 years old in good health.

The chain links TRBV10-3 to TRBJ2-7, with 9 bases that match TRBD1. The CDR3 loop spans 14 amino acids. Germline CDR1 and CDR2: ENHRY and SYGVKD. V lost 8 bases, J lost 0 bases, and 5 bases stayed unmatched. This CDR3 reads CAIGGTGSSYEQYF. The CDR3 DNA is TGTGCCATCGGAGGGACAGGGAGCTCCTACGAGCAGTACTTC.

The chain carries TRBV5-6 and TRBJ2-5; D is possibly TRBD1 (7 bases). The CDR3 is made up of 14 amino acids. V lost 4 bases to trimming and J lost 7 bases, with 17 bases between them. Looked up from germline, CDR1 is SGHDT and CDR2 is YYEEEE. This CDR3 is CASSLGQTRLTQYF. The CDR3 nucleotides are TGTGCCAGCAGCCTGGGACAGACTAGATTGACCCAGTACTTC.

This CDR3 reads CASNHRGLGEQYF. The CDR3 region has the DNA TGTGCCAGTAATCACAGGGGGCTGGGGGAGCAGTACTTC. The V call is TRBV9, the J call TRBJ2-7; TRBD1 matches 9 bases. The CDR3 is 13 amino acids. In germline, CDR1 is SGDLS, CDR2 YYNGEE. J gave up 7 bases and V 8 bases, and 10 bases lay outside the gene matches.

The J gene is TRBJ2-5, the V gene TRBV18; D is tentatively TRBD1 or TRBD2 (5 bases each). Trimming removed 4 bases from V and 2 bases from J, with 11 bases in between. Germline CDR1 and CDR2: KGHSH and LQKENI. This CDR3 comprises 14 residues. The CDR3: CASSHGTEQETQYF. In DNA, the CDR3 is TGTGCCAGCTCACATGGGACGGAACAAGAGACCCAGTACTTC. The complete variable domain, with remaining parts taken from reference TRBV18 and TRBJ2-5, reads NAGVMQNPRHLVRRRGQEARLRCSPMKGHSHVYWYRQLPEEGLKFMVYLQKENIIDESGMPKERFSAEFPKEGPSILRIQQVVRGDSAAYFCASSHGTEQETQYFGPGTRLLVL.

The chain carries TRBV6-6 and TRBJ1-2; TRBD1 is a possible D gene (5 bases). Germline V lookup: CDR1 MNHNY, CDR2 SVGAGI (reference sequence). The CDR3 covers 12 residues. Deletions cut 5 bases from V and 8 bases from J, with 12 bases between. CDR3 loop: CASSNPTEGYTF. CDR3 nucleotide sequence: TGTGCCAGCAGTAACCCGACAGAAGGCTACACCTTC.

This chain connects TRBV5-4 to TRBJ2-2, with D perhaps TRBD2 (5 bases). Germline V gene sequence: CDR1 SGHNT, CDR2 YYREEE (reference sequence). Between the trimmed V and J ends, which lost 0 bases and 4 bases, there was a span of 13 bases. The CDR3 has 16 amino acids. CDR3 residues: CASSLVVRGSTGELFF. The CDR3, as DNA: TGTGCCAGCAGCTTGGTTGTCAGAGGGTCCACCGGGGAGCTGTTTTTT.

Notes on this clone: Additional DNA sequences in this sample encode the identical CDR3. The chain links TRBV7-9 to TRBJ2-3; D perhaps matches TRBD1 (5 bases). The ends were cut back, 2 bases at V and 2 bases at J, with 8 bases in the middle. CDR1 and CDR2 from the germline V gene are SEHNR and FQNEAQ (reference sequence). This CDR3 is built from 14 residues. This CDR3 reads CASSLTRDTDTQYF. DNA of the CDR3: TGTGCCAGCAGCTTAACCAGGGACACAGATACGCAGTATTTT.

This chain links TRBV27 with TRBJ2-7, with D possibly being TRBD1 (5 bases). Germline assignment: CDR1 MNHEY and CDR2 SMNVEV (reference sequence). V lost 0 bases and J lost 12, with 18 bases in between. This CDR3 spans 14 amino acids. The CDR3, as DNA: TGTGCCAGCAGTTTATCTTTACAGGACGCTAATCGGTACTTC. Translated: CASSLSLQDANRYF.

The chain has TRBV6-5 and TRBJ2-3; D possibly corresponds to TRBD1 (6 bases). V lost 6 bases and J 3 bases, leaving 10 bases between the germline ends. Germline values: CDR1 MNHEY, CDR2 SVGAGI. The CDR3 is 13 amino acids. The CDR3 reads CASRETGTDTQYF. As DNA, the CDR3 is TGTGCCAGCAGGGAAACAGGGACAGATACGCAGTATTTT.

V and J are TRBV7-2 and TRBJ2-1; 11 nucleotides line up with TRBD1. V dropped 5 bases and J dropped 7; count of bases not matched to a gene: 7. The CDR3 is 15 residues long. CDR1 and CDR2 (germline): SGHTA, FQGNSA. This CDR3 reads CASSPGTGGRNEQFF. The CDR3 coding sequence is TGTGCCAGCAGCCCAGGGACAGGGGGGCGGAATGAGCAGTTCTTC.

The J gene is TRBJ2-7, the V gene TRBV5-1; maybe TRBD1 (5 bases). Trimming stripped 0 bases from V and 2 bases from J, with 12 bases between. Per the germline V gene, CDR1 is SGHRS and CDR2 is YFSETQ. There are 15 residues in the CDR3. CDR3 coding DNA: TGCGCCAGCAGCTTGGACAGGTCCGCAACCTACGAGCAGTACTTC. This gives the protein CASSLDRSATYEQYF.